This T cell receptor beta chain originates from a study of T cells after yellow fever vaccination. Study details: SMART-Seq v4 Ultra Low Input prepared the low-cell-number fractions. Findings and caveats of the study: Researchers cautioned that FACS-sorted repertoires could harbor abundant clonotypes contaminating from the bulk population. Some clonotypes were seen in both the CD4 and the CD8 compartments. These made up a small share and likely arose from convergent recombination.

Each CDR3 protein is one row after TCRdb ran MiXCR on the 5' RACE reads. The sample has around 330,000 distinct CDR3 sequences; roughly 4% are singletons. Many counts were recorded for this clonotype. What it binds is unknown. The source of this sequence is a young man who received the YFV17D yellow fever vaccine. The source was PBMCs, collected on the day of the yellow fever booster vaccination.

In nucleotides, the CDR3 is TGCAGTGCTGTCCCTGGGACAGGGTGGGAAAAACTGTTTTTT. Encoded protein: CSAVPGTGWEKLFF. The V gene is TRBV20-1, the J gene TRBJ1-4, with 9 bases lining up with TRBD1. CDR1 DFQATT and CDR2 SNEGSKA come from the germline V gene (reference sequence). V was clipped by 5 bases and J by 8 bases; unmatched bases: 9. CDR3 length: 14 amino acids.